Following are 19 T cell receptor beta chains from one sample sequenced in a study of glioma-infiltrating T cells after dendritic cell vaccination. Sequencing was performed with immunoSEQ multiplex PCR; in TCRdb, only in-frame clones are kept and a portion is missing. The profile shows tens of thousands of clones, over 65% of them singletons. The starting material was blood, obtained before dendritic cell vaccination. The receptors stem from a human donor with glioblastoma.

The gene calls are TRBV11-3 and TRBJ2-7, with TRBD1 identical over 8 bases. Germline values: CDR1 SGHNT, CDR2 YENEEA. The CDR3 consists of 13 residues. V was pared by 5 bases and J by 4 bases, with 4 bases of the junction left unmatched. The CDR3: CASSLQGVYEQYF. The CDR3 DNA is TGTGCCAGCAGCCTACAGGGGGTGTACGAGCAGTACTTC.

The rearrangement links TRBV2 to TRBJ2-7, with TRBD1 identical over 12 bases. Germline trimming cut 7 bases from V and 5 bases from J; bases unmatched to any gene: 15. The CDR3 contains 17 residues. Germline CDR1 and CDR2: SNHLY and FYNNEI. Here the CDR3 DNA reads TGTGCCAGCACGCCGAGCCGAACCGGGACAGGGGGCGACGAGCAGTACTTC. Translation gives CASTPSRTGTGGDEQYF.

This chain joins TRBV5-1 and TRBJ1-1; D is unresolved. V lost 3 bases and J lost 5, with 14 bases in between. The germline CDR1 and CDR2 sequences are SGHRS and YFSETQ. The CDR3 runs to 14 residues. As DNA, the CDR3 is TGCGCCAGCAGCTCCAGGCAGGCTTTTACTGAAGCTTTCTTT. The encoded protein is CASSSRQAFTEAFF.

The chain uses TRBV29-1 and TRBJ1-5; 9 positions match TRBD1. Germline V gives CDR1 SQVTM, CDR2 ANQGSEA. CDR3 length: 12 amino acids. The ends lost 7 bases at V and 5 bases at J; junction bases unmatched: 3. DNA for the CDR3: TGCAGCGCCCGGACAGGGGATCAGCCCCAGCATTTT. It specifies CSARTGDQPQHF.

CDR3 DNA: TGCGCCAGCAGCCCGACTAGTTGGGATACGCAGTATTTT. This sequence encodes CASSPTSWDTQYF. This chain uses TRBV5-1 with TRBJ2-3; D is possibly TRBD2 (6 bases). V was cut by 4 bases and J by 6 bases, with 12 bases left in between. The CDR3 spans 13 residues. Germline loops: CDR1 SGHRS, CDR2 YFSETQ.

The chain recombines TRBV29-1 with TRBJ1-2; D might be TRBD1 (5 bases). Germline CDR1 reads SQVTM; CDR2 reads ANQGSEA. V was shortened by 6 bases and J by 2 bases, with 19 bases between the two germline ends. This CDR3 has 15 amino acids. CDR3 region: CSVFNGGEGNYGYTF. CDR3 DNA: TGCAGCGTCTTTAACGGCGGGGAGGGGAACTATGGCTACACCTTC.

CDR3 sequence (DNA): TGTGCCAGCATTTATTTGGGCTTCTATGGCTACACCTTC. It specifies CASIYLGFYGYTF. This chain uses TRBV6-1 with TRBJ1-2; D is undetermined. The CDR3 spans 13 residues. CDR1 and CDR2 (germline): MNHNS, SASEGT. V shed 7 bases and J shed 4 bases, with 13 bases lying between them.

This chain uses TRBV6-5 with TRBJ2-1; the D gene is possibly TRBD1 (5 bases). V lost 2 bases, J lost 7 bases, and 15 bases lay in between. There are 15 residues in the CDR3. CDR1 and CDR2 (germline): MNHEY, SVGAGI. The CDR3 bases are TGTGCCAGCAGTTACGCGTTGGGGCTCCCTAATGAGCAGTTCTTC. Its translation: CASSYALGLPNEQFF.

The chain couples TRBV7-6 to TRBJ2-2; 11 bases fit TRBD2. V was clipped by 1 base and J by 5 bases; unmatched bases: 6. Germline V gene sequence: CDR1 SGHVS, CDR2 FNYEAQ. This CDR3 has 17 residues. CDR3 DNA: TGTGCCAGCAGCTTAGTCGGGACTAGCGGTAATACCGGGGAGCTGTTTTTT. Its protein product is CASSLVGTSGNTGELFF.

The V call is TRBV27, the J call TRBJ2-1; 15 bases line up with TRBD2. Germline V lookup: CDR1 MNHEY, CDR2 SMNVEV (reference sequence). The CDR3 runs 14 residues. V lost 5 bases, J lost 15 bases, and 8 bases stayed unmatched. In DNA, the CDR3 is TGTGCCAGCAGTCCGGGACTAGCGGGAGGCCCCCCGTTCTTC. It translates to CASSPGLAGGPPFF.

This clone was detected a few times. The chain links TRBV6-1 to TRBJ2-3, with a possible D match to TRBD2 (6 bases). The germline V gene encodes CDR1 MNHNS and CDR2 SASEGT. The V end was cut by 5 bases, the J end by 3 bases, with 15 bases between. This CDR3 is 15 amino acids long. The CDR3 nucleotides are TGTGCCAGCAGTTTAGGAGGGATTTTGACAGATACGCAGTATTTT. Translated, it gives CASSLGGILTDTQYF.

This clone was detected only once. The chain combines TRBV27 with TRBJ2-5; TRBD1 might be the D (5 bases). Germline V gives CDR1 MNHEY, CDR2 SMNVEV (reference sequence). CDR3 length: 14 amino acids. The V end lost 7 bases, the J end lost 13 bases, and 25 bases lay between the germline ends. This CDR3 is CASKPRFQGAQGYF. The CDR3 bases are TGTGCCAGCAAACCCCGCTTCCAAGGGGCCCAGGGGTACTTC.

This clone was recorded once. This chain joins TRBV5-6 and TRBJ2-1, with 11 bases that match TRBD2. In germline, CDR1 is SGHDT, CDR2 YYEEEE. This CDR3 spans 16 amino acids. With V trimmed by 5 bases and J by 6 bases, 10 bases remained unmatched. The CDR3 loop is CASSSTTSGKLNEQFF. In nucleotides, the CDR3 is TGTGCCAGCAGTTCAACGACTAGCGGGAAGCTCAATGAGCAGTTCTTC. The full variable domain, in which reference TRBV5-6 and TRBJ2-1 provide the parts outside the CDR3, is DAGVTQSPTHLIKTRGQQVTLRCSPKSGHDTVSWYQQALGQGPQFIFQYYEEEERQRGNFPDRFSGHQFPNYSSELNVNALLLGDSALYLCASSSTTSGKLNEQFFGPGTRLTVL.

This clone showed up just a few times. The chain links TRBV5-1 to TRBJ1-5; D is ambiguous. CDR1 is SGHRS, CDR2 YFSETQ, per germline. The ends were cut back, 0 bases at V and 0 bases at J, with 4 bases in the middle. This CDR3 is 14 amino acids long. This CDR3 is CASSLDNSNQPQHF. The CDR3 DNA reads TGCGCCAGCAGCTTGGATAATAGCAATCAGCCCCAGCATTTT. The full variable domain, completed using reference TRBV5-1 and TRBJ1-5, is KAGVTQTPRYLIKTRGQQVTLSCSPISGHRSVSWYQQTPGQGLQFLFEYFSETQRNKGNFPGRFSGRQFSNSRSEMNVSTLELGDSALYLCASSLDNSNQPQHFGDGTRLSIL.

The chain links TRBV5-1 to TRBJ2-7; 9 bases fit TRBD2. The CDR3 length is 15 residues. The ends lost 5 bases at V and 2 bases at J; junction bases unmatched: 8. Germline V gene data show CDR1 as SGHRS and CDR2 as YFSETQ. Here the CDR3 DNA reads TGCGCCAGCAGAAGGGATAGCGGGAGACCCTACGAGCAGTACTTC. Translated: CASRRDSGRPYEQYF.

The chain carries TRBV30 and TRBJ2-7; 8 positions agree with TRBD1. There are 10 residues in the CDR3. The junction had 0 bases not matched to a gene; V was cut back by 5 bases and J by 6 bases. Germline V gene lookup returns CDR1 GTSNPN and CDR2 SVGIG (reference sequence). The CDR3 nucleotides are TGTGCCTGGGACAGGGGCGAGCAGTACTTC. Protein: CAWDRGEQYF. The whole variable domain, remainder taken from reference TRBV30 and TRBJ2-7, is SQTIHQWPATLVQPVGSPLSLECTVEGTSNPNLYWYRQAAGRGLQLLFYSVGIGQISSEVPQNLSASRPQDRQFILSSKKLLLSDSGFYLCAWDRGEQYFGPGTRLTVT.

This sequence joins TRBV27 and TRBJ1-2; 10 nucleotides line up with TRBD1. The CDR3 consists of 13 residues. J gave up 10 bases and V 2 bases, and 4 bases lay outside the gene matches. Germline lookup yields CDR1 MNHEY and CDR2 SMNVEV (reference sequence). The CDR3 DNA reads TGTGCCAGCAGTTTAGGGACAGGGGCCCTCTACACCTTC. Translation gives CASSLGTGALYTF.

On this clone: Sequence at one end of the junction differs from germline and may be a read error. DNA of the CDR3: TGTGCCAGCAGCTTATCGTTCGACAGGATGGGTCTCTTC. Its translation is CASSLSFDRMGLF. V is TRBV7-9 and J is TRBJ2-1; a possible D gene is TRBD1 (6 bases). Germline CDR1 is SEHNR and CDR2 is FQNEAQ (reference sequence). The CDR3 spans 13 residues.

This chain connects TRBV6-5 to TRBJ2-3; the match to TRBD2 covers 9 bases. CDR3 length: 14 amino acids. The germline V gene has CDR1 MNHEY and CDR2 SVGAGI. The V gene end was trimmed by 6 bases and the J gene end by 4 bases; junction bases not matched to a gene: 5. CDR3 coding DNA: TGTGCCAGCAGAGTAGCGGGAGTGGCAGATACGCAGTATTTT. It encodes CASRVAGVADTQYF.